A selection of T cell receptor beta chains follows, all from one sample in a study of blood T cells in healthy people across ages. TCRdb reprocessed the 5' RACE reads via MiXCR and lists one record per CDR3 protein. This table has over 950,000 distinct CDR3 sequences, roughly two fifths appearing once. Input material: blood. These TCRs come from a man younger than 35 in good health. Each CDR3 is given without its conserved first and last residue. The order of the fields is clone size, V gene, CDR3 protein. Part of the rows lack a size; the others show once, few, many or a class for expanded clones.

clone size: NA
V gene: TRBV5-1
CDR3 protein: ASSLTGQGLPNTEAF

clone size: NA
V gene: TRBV20-1
CDR3 protein: SARDGAGEQETQY

clone size: NA
V gene: TRBV7-3
CDR3 protein: ASSLTFADQETQY

clone size: NA
V gene: TRBV10-3
CDR3 protein: AISEPRGQGIPEAF

clone size: NA
V gene: TRBV3-1
CDR3 protein: ASSQAGAPRDTQY

clone size: few
V gene: TRBV7-9
CDR3 protein: ASSSPGGPYGYT

clone size: NA
V gene: TRBV12-3/TRBV12-4
CDR3 protein: ASRQWVTEAF

clone size: few
V gene: TRBV20-1
CDR3 protein: SAREDMELAKNIQY

clone size: few
V gene: TRBV6-5
CDR3 protein: ASSKGTASNQPQH

clone size: few
V gene: TRBV2
CDR3 protein: ASSPSESVNSPLH

clone size: few
V gene: TRBV29-1
CDR3 protein: SVEGGDPDTQY

clone size: once
V gene: TRBV6-1
CDR3 protein: ASSPRWGGYT

clone size: NA
V gene: TRBV9
CDR3 protein: ASSVRTSPDTQY

clone size: NA
V gene: TRBV29-1
CDR3 protein: SVELDGGTEAF

clone size: NA
V gene: TRBV2
CDR3 protein: ASTLTSGGFNEQY

clone size: NA
V gene: TRBV12-3/TRBV12-4
CDR3 protein: ASKTGSDTQY

clone size: NA
V gene: TRBV12-3/TRBV12-4
CDR3 protein: ASSLLLVGTRVTDTQY

clone size: NA
V gene: TRBV4-3
CDR3 protein: ASIQDPKGRLLF

clone size: NA
V gene: TRBV20-1
CDR3 protein: GARDAGSTDTQY

clone size: few
V gene: TRBV5-6
CDR3 protein: ASRSWGSIYGYT

clone size: NA
V gene: TRBV7-6
CDR3 protein: ASSAREGNYGYT

clone size: NA
V gene: TRBV4-3
CDR3 protein: ASSQEQGYGYT

clone size: few
V gene: TRBV6-6
CDR3 protein: ASSYSLREQF

clone size: few
V gene: TRBV29-1
CDR3 protein: SARQRPGNTEAF

clone size: few
V gene: TRBV2
CDR3 protein: ASSEAAGTQY